This T cell receptor (beta chain) emerged from a study of OX40 agonist ivuxolimab in advanced cancers. The table came from immunoSEQ multiplex PCR; TCRdb's copy has only in-frame clones and leaves some out. Of about 78,000 clones in the sample, roughly nine tenths were seen once. Anyone with autoimmune disease history or systemic immunosuppression was excluded. CDR1 is SGHRS and CDR2 is YFSETQ in the germline V gene. Trimming stripped 0 bases from V and 1 base from J, with 7 bases between. The CDR3 totals 14 residues. The sequencing here drew on CD4+ or CD8+ T cells sorted from blood, taken in a trial of the OX40 agonist ivuxolimab. The V and J genes are TRBV5-1 and TRBJ1-1; unclear D gene. This TCR was recovered from an adult with an advanced solid tumor such as melanoma, head and neck, liver or kidney cancer. The CDR3 DNA sequence: TGCGCCAGCAGCTTGGAACGGGGGAACACTGAAGCTTTCTTT. Translated: CASSLERGNTEAFF.